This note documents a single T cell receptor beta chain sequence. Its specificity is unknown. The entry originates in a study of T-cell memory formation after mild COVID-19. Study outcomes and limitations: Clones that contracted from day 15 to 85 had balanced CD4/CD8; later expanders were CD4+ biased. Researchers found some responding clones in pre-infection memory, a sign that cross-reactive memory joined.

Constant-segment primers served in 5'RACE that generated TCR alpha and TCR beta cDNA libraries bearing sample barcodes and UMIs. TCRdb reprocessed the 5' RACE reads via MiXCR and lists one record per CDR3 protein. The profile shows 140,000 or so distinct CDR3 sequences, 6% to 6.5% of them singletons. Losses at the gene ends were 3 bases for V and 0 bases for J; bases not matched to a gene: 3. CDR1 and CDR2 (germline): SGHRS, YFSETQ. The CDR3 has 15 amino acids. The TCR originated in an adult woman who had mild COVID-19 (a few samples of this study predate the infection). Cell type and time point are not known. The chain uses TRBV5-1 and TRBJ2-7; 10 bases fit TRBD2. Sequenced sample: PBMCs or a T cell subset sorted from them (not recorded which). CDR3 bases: TGCGCCAGCAGCTCCGGACTAGCGGCCTCCTACGAGCAGTACTTC. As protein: CASSSGLAASYEQYF.